Following are 8 T cell receptor beta chains from one sample sequenced in a study of T cells in Graves' hyperthyroidism and ophthalmopathy. Amplification yielded TCR beta CDR3 regions, with RNA transcripts as the source. During a first-round RT-PCR of the TCR CDR3, the HTBI primer set was used. TCRdb used MiXCR to reprocess the multiplex PCR reads, holding one entry per CDR3 protein. This table has 300,000 to 450,000 distinct CDR3 sequences, approximately 15% appearing once. Material: blood. The receptor source for this set is a man aged 30 to 39 with Graves' hyperthyroidism that later progressed to Graves' ophthalmopathy.

The rearrangement joins TRBV19 to TRBJ1-2; D remains ambiguous. Between the trimmed V and J ends, which lost 3 bases and 2 bases, there was a span of 10 bases. Germline lookup yields CDR1 LNHDA and CDR2 SQIVND (reference sequence). This CDR3 comprises 14 residues. CDR3 amino acids: CASSIIGSNYGYTF. In DNA form, the CDR3 reads TGTGCCAGTAGTATTATAGGTTCAAACTATGGCTACACCTTC.

This clonotype came up many times. The chain recombines TRBV11-3 with TRBJ2-1, with 10 bases fitting TRBD2. The ends lost 6 bases at V and 5 bases at J; junction bases unmatched: 7. Germline V gene sequence: CDR1 SGHNT, CDR2 YENEEA. The CDR3 contains 15 residues. The CDR3 DNA reads TGTGCCAGCAGTCCTAGCGGGGGCACCAACAATGAGCAGTTCTTC. This translates into CASSPSGGTNNEQFF.

The J gene is TRBJ2-5, the V gene TRBV3-1; no firm D call. CDR1 is LGHDT, CDR2 YNNKEL, per germline (reference sequence). The V and J ends lost 3 bases and 5 bases respectively, with 7 bases between them. This CDR3 contains 12 residues. In nucleotides, the CDR3 is TGTGCCAGCAGCCACGGTGTCGAGACCCAGTACTTC. Its protein is CASSHGVETQYF.

This clonotype was counted a few times. The chain recombines TRBV6-5 with TRBJ1-6; D unresolved. Looked up from germline, CDR1 is MNHEY and CDR2 is SVGAGI. Between the trimmed V and J ends, which lost 1 base and 0 bases, there was a span of 4 bases. The CDR3 extends over 15 amino acids. CDR3 amino acids: CASSYLGSYNSPLHF. The CDR3 coding sequence is TGTGCCAGCAGTTACTTAGGCTCCTATAATTCACCCCTCCACTTT.

This clonotype was seen at least ten times. The rearrangement joins TRBV6-2 or TRBV6-3 to TRBJ2-3; D gene uncertain. This CDR3 comprises 13 residues. V was pared by 2 bases and J by 3 bases, with 6 bases between. Germline V lookup: CDR1 MNHEY, CDR2 SVGEGT. CDR3 sequence: CASSYALTDTQYF. CDR3 bases: TGTGCCAGCAGTTACGCTCTTACAGATACGCAGTATTTT.

In this sample, this clonotype turned up many times. The chain has TRBV6-1 and TRBJ1-5; 8 positions match TRBD1. The CDR3 has 15 amino acids. Germline CDR1 is MNHNS and CDR2 is SASEGT. V lost 6 bases, J lost 5 bases, and 9 bases stayed unmatched. DNA of the CDR3: TGTGCCAGCAGCCGCGGACAGGGAGGGGATCAGCCCCAGCATTTT. This sequence encodes CASSRGQGGDQPQHF.

This clonotype was seen at least ten times. The rearrangement joins TRBV27 to TRBJ2-1; D perhaps matches TRBD2 (6 bases). V was trimmed by 2 bases and J by 2 bases, leaving 10 bases between them. The germline V gene encodes CDR1 MNHEY and CDR2 SMNVEV (reference sequence). This CDR3 is built from 15 residues. CDR3 protein: CASSLGGYPYNEQFF. The CDR3 region has the DNA TGTGCCAGCAGTTTAGGGGGGTACCCCTACAATGAGCAGTTCTTC.

The chain employs TRBV19 and TRBJ1-2, with D possibly being TRBD1 (6 bases). This CDR3 has 11 residues. V was shortened by 9 bases and J by 4 bases, with 9 bases between the two germline ends. In germline, CDR1 is LNHDA, CDR2 SQIVND (reference sequence). CDR3 loop: CASDRTYGYTF. The CDR3 DNA is TGTGCCAGCGACAGGACCTATGGCTACACCTTC.